This TCR beta chain was sequenced for a study of cytomegalovirus exposure and HLA in healthy donors. This clone appeared a few times. The germline gives CDR1 KGHSH, CDR2 LQKENI. The CDR3 is made up of 17 amino acids. V dropped 3 bases and J dropped 0 bases, with 16 bases sitting between them. Primers for the PCR totalled 60 Vbeta and 13 Jbeta. Some clones are missing from TCRdb's copy, which holds only in-frame ones; the method was immunoSEQ multiplex PCR. The sample consists of some 140,000 clones, 80% of them appearing once. The specimen sequenced was PBMCs. The clonotype comes from a woman between 35 and 50 years old in good health and CMV-seropositive. The chain combines TRBV18 with TRBJ2-3, with D perhaps TRBD1 (5 bases). CDR3: CASSPGRGQPSTDTQYF. In nucleotides, the CDR3 is TGTGCCAGCTCACCCGGAAGGGGTCAACCTAGCACAGATACGCAGTATTTT.